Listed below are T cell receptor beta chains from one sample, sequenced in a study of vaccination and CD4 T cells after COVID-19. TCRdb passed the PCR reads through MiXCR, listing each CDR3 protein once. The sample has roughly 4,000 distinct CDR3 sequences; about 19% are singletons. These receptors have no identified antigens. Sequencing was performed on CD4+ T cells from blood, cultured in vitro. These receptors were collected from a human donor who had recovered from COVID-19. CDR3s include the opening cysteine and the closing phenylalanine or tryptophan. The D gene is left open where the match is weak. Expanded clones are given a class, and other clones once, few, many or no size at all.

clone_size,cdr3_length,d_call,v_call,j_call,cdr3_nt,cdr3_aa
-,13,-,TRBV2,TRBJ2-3,TGTGCCAGCTGGGGGACTAGCACAGATACGCAGTATTTT,CASWGTSTDTQYF
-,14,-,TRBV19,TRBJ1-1,TGTGCCAGTAGTATAGATCCATTTTATACTGAAGCTTTCTTT,CASSIDPFYTEAFF
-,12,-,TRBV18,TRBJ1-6,TGTGCCAGCTCACCAGACAGTTCACCCCTCCACTTT,CASSPDSSPLHF
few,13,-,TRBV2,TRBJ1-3,TGTGCCAGCAGTGAACGGCAGTACAACACCATATATTTT,CASSERQYNTIYF
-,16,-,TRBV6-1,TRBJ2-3,TGTGCCAGCACCCCCCGGGGCCGAACCTCCACAGATACGCAGTATTTT,CASTPRGRTSTDTQYF
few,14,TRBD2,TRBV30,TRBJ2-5,TGTGCCTGGAGTATGATAGCGGGGGCAGAGACCCAGTACTTC,CAWSMIAGAETQYF
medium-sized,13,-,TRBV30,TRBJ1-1,TGTGCCTGGAGTGGGGGCTTTAACACTGAAGCTTTCTTT,CAWSGGFNTEAFF
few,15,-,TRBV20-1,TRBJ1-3,TGCAGTGCTAGAGATGGGGGAGGCTCTGGAAACACCATATATTTT,CSARDGGGSGNTIYF
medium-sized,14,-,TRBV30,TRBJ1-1,TGTGCCTGGAGCCGGGACGGGGGTGGCACTGAAGCTTTCTTT,CAWSRDGGGTEAFF
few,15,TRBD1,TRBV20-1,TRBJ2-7,TGCAGTGCCATCACCGGGACAGGGTTTGCCTACGAGCAGTACTTC,CSAITGTGFAYEQYF
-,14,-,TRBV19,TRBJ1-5,TGTGCCAGTAGTATCGGGCAGGATTATCAGCCCCAGCATTTT,CASSIGQDYQPQHF
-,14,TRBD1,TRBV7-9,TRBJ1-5,TGTGCCAGCGGCTTAACGACAGGGGACCAGCCCCAGCATTTT,CASGLTTGDQPQHF
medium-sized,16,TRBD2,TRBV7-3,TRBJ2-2,TGTGCCAGCAGCCCGGGACTAGCGGGGGGGACTGGGGAGCTGTTTTTT,CASSPGLAGGTGELFF
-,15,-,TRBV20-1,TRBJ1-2,TGCAGTGCTAGAGATCTCGAGGGACCCGGGTATGGCTACACCTTC,CSARDLEGPGYGYTF
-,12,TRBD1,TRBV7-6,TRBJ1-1,TGTGCCAGCAGCTCCCCGGGACAGGTAACTTTCTTT,CASSSPGQVTFF
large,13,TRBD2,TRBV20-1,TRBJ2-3,TGCAGTGCTCAGCGGGGAGGCACAGATACGCAGTATTTT,CSAQRGGTDTQYF
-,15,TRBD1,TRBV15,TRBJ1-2,TGTGCCACCAGCAGAGATAAACAGGGGGCAACTGGCTACACCTTC,CATSRDKQGATGYTF
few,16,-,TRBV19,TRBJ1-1,TGTGCCAGTCTGCGGCGGACAGACGCCATGAACACTGAAGCTTTCTTT,CASLRRTDAMNTEAFF
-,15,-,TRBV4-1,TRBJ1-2,TGCGCCAGCAGCCTAGGTGCAGGACGAAGGGATGGCTACACCTTC,CASSLGAGRRDGYTF
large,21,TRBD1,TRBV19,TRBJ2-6,TGTGCCAGTAGTATAACAACCCCGCGGACAGGGATACGCTCTGGGGCCAACGTCCTGACTTTC,CASSITTPRTGIRSGANVLTF
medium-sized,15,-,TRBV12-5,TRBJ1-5,TGTGCTAGTGGCGCAAACGGTGGGAGCAATCAGCCCCAGCATTTT,CASGANGGSNQPQHF
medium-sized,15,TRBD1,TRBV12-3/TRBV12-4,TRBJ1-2,TGTGCCAGCAGTTTGGTATCAGGGGGGAGAGGGGGCTACACCTTC,CASSLVSGGRGGYTF
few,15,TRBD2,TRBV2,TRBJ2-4,TGTGCCAGCAGTGGGGAGGGACTAGCCAAAAACATTCAGTACTTC,CASSGEGLAKNIQYF
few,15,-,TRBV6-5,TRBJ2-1,TGTGCCAGCAGTTCACTCCCCGGGACATACAATGAGCAGTTCTTC,CASSSLPGTYNEQFF
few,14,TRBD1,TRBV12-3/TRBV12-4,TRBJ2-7,TGTGCCAGCACCTTCGGACAGGGATTCAACGAGCAGTACTTC,CASTFGQGFNEQYF
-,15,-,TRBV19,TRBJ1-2,TGTGCCAGTAGTAGGCTGGAAAGTGTGGGATATGGCTACACCTTC,CASSRLESVGYGYTF
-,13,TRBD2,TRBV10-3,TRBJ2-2,TGTGCCATCAGGGGACTAGACACCGGGGAGCTGTTTTTT,CAIRGLDTGELFF
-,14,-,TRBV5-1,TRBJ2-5,TGCGCCAGCAGCTTGGATGGGGCCCAAGAGACCCAGTACTTC,CASSLDGAQETQYF
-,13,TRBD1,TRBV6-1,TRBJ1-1,TGTGCCAGCAGGGGGACAGGACACACTGAAGCTTTCTTT,CASRGTGHTEAFF
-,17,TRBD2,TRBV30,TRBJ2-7,TGTGCCTGGGATAGGGGTCGCGGGACTAGCGCTGCCTACGAGCAGTACTTC,CAWDRGRGTSAAYEQYF
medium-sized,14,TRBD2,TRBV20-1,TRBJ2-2,TGCAGTGCCGCAGCGGGGGGGTTGGCCGGGGAGCTGTTTTTT,CSAAAGGLAGELFF
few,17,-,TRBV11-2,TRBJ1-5,TGTGCCAGCAGCTTAGGTTTTGGCGGTCATAGCAATCAGCCCCAGCATTTT,CASSLGFGGHSNQPQHF
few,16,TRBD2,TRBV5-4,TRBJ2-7,TGTGCCAGCAGCGGTAACGAGCGGGGGGTTTCCTACGAGCAGTACTTC,CASSGNERGVSYEQYF
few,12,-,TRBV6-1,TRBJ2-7,TGTGCCAGCGACAGCCTAAGCTACGAGCAGTACTTC,CASDSLSYEQYF
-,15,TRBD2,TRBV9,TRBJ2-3,TGTGCCAGCAGCGTAGATAGCGGGAGCACAGATACGCAGTATTTT,CASSVDSGSTDTQYF
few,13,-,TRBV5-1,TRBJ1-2,TGCGCCAGCAGCTTGGACAGTTCCGCTGGCTACACCTTC,CASSLDSSAGYTF
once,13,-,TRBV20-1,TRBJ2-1,TGCAGTGCTAGTCCGGGGAGCTCAGATGAGCAGTTCTTC,CSASPGSSDEQFF
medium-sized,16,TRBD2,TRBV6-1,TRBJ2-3,TGTGCCAGCCGCTTTACTAGCGGGTCTAGCACAGATACGCAGTATTTT,CASRFTSGSSTDTQYF
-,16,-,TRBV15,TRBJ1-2,TGTGCCACCAGCCTCATGGGACTTAGGGCGTACTATGGCTACACCTTC,CATSLMGLRAYYGYTF
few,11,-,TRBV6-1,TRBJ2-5,TGTGCCAGCGGACAGTCTGAGACCCAGTACTTC,CASGQSETQYF
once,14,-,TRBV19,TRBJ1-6,TGTGCCAGTAGTATAGGAGCTCGAAATTCACCCCTCCACTTT,CASSIGARNSPLHF
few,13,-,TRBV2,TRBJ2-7,TGTGCCAGCAGTGAATCGTTCGGGTCCGAGCAGTACTTC,CASSESFGSEQYF
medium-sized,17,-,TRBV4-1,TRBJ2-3,TGCGCCAGCAGCCAAGATTTGGGGACTTATAGCACAGATACGCAGTATTTT,CASSQDLGTYSTDTQYF
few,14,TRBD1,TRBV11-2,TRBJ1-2,TGTGCCAGCAGCGGACAGGGGGTGGGCTATGGCTACACCTTC,CASSGQGVGYGYTF
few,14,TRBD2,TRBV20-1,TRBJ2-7,TGCAGTGCTAGGCGACGAGCGGGGGTGAACGAGCAGTACTTC,CSARRRAGVNEQYF
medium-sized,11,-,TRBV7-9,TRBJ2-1,TGTGCCAGCAGCTTAGCAGGTGAGCAGTTCTTC,CASSLAGEQFF
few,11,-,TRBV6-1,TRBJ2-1,TGTGCCAGCAGAAAGCTGGGGGAGCAGTTCTTC,CASRKLGEQFF
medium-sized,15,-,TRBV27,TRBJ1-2,TGTGCCAGCAGTTTAAAGGGCGGAGGGAACTATGGCTACACCTTC,CASSLKGGGNYGYTF
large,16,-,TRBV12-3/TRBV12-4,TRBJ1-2,TGTGCCAGCACCAATTCCGGGACACATGCTAACTATGGCTACACCTTC,CASTNSGTHANYGYTF
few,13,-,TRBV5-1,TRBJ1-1,TGCGCCAGCAGCTCGCGGATTGGCACTGAAGCTTTCTTT,CASSSRIGTEAFF
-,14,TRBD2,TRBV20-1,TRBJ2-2,TGCAGTGCACCCAGCGGGGGAAACACCGGGGAGCTGTTATTT,CSAPSGGNTGELLF
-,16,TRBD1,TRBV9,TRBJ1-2,TGTGCCAGCAGCGTAGGGGGTCCAGGGGGCGTAAATGGCTACACCTTC,CASSVGGPGGVNGYTF
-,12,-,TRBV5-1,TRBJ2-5,TGCGCCAGCAGCTTGGGTTCAGAGACCCAGTACTTC,CASSLGSETQYF